The TCR beta chain under discussion was sequenced for a study of blood T cell repertoires in COVID-19. V was shortened by 3 bases and J by 8 bases, with 19 bases between the two germline ends. Germline CDR1 is LGHNA and CDR2 is YNFKEQ. This CDR3 has 15 amino acids. Clones were sequenced by immunoSEQ multiplex PCR, and TCRdb holds only the in-frame ones, with some missing. The data show around 78,000 clones, around 80% seen once. The J gene is TRBJ1-2, the V gene TRBV4-2, with D perhaps matching TRBD1 (6 bases). Sequencing was done on a sample of peripheral blood. This sequence was found in a human donor in a cohort sampled during active COVID-19. As DNA, the CDR3 is TGTGCCAGCAGCCATCTACTAGGGCAGGGGAAGGGCTACACCTTC. As protein: CASSHLLGQGKGYTF.